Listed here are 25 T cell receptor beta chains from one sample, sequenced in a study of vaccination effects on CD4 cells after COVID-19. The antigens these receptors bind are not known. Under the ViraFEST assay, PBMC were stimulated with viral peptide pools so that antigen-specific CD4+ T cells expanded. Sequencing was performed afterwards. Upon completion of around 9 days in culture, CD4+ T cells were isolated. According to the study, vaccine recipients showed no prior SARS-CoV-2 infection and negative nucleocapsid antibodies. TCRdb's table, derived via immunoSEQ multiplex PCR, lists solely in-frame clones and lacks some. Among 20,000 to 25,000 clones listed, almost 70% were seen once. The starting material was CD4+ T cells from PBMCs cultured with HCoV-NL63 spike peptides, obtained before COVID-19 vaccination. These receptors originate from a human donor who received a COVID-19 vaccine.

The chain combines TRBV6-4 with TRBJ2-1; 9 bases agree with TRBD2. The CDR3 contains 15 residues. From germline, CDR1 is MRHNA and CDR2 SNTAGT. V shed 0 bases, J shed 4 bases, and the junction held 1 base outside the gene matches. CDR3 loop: CASSDSSGSYNEQFF. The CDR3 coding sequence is TGTGCCAGCAGTGACTCTAGCGGGAGTTACAATGAGCAGTTCTTC.

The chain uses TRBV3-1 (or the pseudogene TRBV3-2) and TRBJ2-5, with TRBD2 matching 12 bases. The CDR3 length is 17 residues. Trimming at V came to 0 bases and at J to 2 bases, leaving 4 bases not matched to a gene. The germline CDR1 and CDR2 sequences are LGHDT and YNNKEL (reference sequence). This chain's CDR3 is CASSQDLGLAGQETQYF. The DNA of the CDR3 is TGTGCCAGCAGCCAAGACCTGGGACTAGCGGGTCAAGAGACCCAGTACTTC.

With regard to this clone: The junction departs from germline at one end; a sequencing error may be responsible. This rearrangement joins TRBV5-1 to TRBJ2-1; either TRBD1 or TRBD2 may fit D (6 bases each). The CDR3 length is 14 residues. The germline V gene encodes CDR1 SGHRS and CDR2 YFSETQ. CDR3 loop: CTSILMEGGNEQFF. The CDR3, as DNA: TGCACCAGCATCCTTATGGAGGGGGGCAATGAGCAGTTCTTC.

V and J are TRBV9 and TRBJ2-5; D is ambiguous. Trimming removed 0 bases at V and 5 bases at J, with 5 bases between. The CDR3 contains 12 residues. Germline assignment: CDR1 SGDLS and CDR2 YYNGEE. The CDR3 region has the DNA TGTGCCAGCAGCGTAGATAGGGAGACCCAGTACTTC. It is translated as CASSVDRETQYF.

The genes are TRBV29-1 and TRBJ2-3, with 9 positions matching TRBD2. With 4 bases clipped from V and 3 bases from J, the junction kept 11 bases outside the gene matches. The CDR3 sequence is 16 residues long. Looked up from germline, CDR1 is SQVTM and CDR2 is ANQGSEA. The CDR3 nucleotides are TGCAGCGTTGTACCCCGTGGGGCGGGAGGGACAGATACGCAGTATTTT. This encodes CSVVPRGAGGTDTQYF.

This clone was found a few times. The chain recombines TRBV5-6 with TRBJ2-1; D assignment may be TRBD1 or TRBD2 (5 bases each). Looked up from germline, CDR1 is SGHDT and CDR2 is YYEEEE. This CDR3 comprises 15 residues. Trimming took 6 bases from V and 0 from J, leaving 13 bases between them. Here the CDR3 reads CASIREFVSYNEQFF. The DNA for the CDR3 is TGTGCCAGCATCAGGGAGTTTGTCTCCTACAATGAGCAGTTCTTC. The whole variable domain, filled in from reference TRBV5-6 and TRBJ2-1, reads DAGVTQSPTHLIKTRGQQVTLRCSPKSGHDTVSWYQQALGQGPQFIFQYYEEEERQRGNFPDRFSGHQFPNYSSELNVNALLLGDSALYLCASIREFVSYNEQFFGPGTRLTVL.

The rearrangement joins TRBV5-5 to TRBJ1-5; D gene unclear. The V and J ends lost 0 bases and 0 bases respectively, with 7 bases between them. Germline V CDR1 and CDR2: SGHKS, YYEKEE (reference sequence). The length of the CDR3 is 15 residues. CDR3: CASSLGVNSNQPQHF. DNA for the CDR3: TGTGCCAGCAGCTTGGGAGTGAATAGCAATCAGCCCCAGCATTTT.

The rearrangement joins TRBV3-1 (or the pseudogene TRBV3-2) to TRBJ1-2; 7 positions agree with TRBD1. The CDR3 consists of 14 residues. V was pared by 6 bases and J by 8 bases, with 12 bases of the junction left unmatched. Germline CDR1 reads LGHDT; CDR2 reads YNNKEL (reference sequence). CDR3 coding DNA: TGTGCCAGCAGTCTACGTAACAGGGGTGAAGGCTACACCTTC. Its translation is CASSLRNRGEGYTF.

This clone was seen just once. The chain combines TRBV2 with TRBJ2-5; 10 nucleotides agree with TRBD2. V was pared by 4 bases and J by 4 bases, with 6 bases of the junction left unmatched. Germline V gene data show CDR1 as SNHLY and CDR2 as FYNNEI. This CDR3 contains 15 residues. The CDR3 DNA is TGTGCCAGCAGTGGGCTAGCGGGAGTTAGAGAGACCCAGTACTTC. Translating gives CASSGLAGVRETQYF.

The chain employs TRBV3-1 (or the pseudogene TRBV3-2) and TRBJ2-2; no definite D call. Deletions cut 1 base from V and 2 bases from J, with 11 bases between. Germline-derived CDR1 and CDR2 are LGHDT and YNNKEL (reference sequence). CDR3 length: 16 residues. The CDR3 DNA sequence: TGTGCCAGCAGCCAAGGCCTTTCTACAAACACCGGGGAGCTGTTTTTT. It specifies CASSQGLSTNTGELFF.

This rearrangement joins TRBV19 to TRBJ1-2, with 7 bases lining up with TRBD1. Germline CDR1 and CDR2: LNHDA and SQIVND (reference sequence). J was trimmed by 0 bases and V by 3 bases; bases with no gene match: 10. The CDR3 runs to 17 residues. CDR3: CASSMRQGPKANYGYTF. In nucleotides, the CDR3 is TGTGCCAGTAGTATGCGACAGGGACCCAAAGCTAACTATGGCTACACCTTC.

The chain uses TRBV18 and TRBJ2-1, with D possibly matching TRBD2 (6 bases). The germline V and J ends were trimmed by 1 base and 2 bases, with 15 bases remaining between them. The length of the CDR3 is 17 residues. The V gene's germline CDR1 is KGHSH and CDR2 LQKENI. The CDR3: CASSPQVTSSAYNEQFF. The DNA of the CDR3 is TGTGCCAGCTCACCACAGGTGACTAGTTCGGCCTACAATGAGCAGTTCTTC.

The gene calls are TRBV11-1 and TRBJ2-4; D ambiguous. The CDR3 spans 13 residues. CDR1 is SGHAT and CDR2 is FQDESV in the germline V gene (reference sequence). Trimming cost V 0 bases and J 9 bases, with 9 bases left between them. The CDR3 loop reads CASSLALNGIQYF. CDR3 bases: TGTGCCAGCAGCTTAGCCCTCAATGGCATTCAGTACTTC.

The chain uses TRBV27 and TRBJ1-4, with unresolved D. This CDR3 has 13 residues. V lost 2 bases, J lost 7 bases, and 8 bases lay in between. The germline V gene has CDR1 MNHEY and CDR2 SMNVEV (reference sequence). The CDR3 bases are TGTGCCAGCAGTTTACAACACCGTGAAAAACTGTTTTTT. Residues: CASSLQHREKLFF.

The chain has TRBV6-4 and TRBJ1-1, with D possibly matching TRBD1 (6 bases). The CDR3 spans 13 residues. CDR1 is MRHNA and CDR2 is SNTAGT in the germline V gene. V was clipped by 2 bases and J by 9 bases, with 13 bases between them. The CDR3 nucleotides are TGTGCCAGCAGTGACAGACAGGCCACGAAAGCTTTCTTT. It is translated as CASSDRQATKAFF.

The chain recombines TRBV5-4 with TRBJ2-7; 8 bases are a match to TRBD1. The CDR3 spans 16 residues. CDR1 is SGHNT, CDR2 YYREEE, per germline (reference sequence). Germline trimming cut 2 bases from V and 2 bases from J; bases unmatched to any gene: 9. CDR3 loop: CASSFGAGTGAYEQYF. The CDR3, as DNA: TGTGCCAGCAGCTTTGGGGCCGGGACAGGAGCCTACGAGCAGTACTTC.

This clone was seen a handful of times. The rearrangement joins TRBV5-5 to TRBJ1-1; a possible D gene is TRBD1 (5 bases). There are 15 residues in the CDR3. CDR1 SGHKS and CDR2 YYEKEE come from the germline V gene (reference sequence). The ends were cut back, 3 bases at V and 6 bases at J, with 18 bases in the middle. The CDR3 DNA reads TGTGCCAGCAGCTCTCGCGGGGGAAGTCGTCCTGAAGCTTTCTTT. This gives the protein CASSSRGGSRPEAFF.

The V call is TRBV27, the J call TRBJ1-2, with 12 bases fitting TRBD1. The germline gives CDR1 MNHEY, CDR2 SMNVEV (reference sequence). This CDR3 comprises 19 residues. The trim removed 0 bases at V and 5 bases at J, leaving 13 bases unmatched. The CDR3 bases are TGTGCCAGCAGTTTATCGGGACAGGGGGCGCGTAGAGGAATATATGGCTACACCTTC. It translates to CASSLSGQGARRGIYGYTF.

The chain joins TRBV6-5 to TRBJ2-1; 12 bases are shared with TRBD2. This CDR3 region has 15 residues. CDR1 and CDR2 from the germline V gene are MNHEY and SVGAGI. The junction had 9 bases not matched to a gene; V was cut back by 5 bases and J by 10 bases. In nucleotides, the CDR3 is TGTGCCAGCAGTCGACTAGCGGGGGCCCGCATAGAGCAGTTCTTC. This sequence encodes CASSRLAGARIEQFF.

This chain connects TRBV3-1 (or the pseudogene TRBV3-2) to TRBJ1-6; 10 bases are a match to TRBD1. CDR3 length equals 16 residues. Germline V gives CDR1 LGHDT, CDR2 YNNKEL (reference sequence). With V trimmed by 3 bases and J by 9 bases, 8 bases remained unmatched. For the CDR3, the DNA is TGTGCCAGCAGCCAGTCGGGACAGGGGAAGGCTTCACCCCTCCACTTT. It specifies CASSQSGQGKASPLHF.

Here the CDR3 DNA reads TGTGCCAGTAGTAAGGGGCCGACAGAGATCTACGAGCAGTACTTC. It specifies CASSKGPTEIYEQYF. The chain is built from TRBV19 and TRBJ2-7, with D possibly being TRBD1 (5 bases). V lost 4 bases and J lost 3, with 16 bases in between. Germline CDR1 LNHDA, CDR2 SQIVND (reference sequence). CDR3 length: 15 residues.

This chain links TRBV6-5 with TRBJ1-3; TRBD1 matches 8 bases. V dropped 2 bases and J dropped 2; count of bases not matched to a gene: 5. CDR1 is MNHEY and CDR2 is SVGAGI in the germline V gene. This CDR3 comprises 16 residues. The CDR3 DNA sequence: TGTGCCAGCAGTTACACCCGGACAGGGACTGGAAACACCATATATTTT. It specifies CASSYTRTGTGNTIYF.

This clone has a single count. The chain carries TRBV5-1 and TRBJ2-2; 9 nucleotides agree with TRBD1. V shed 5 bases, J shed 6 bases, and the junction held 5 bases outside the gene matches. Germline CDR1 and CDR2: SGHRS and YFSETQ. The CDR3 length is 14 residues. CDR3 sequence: CASRWTGESGELFF. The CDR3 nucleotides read TGCGCCAGCAGATGGACAGGGGAATCCGGGGAGCTGTTTTTT.

CDR3 sequence reads: CAWSNLGQRNNEQFF. CDR3 DNA: TGTGCCTGGAGTAATTTGGGACAGAGAAACAATGAGCAGTTCTTC. The chain recombines TRBV30 with TRBJ2-1, with TRBD1 identical over 7 bases. J was trimmed by 5 bases and V by 2 bases; bases with no gene match: 9. The CDR3 covers 15 residues. Germline loops: CDR1 GTSNPN, CDR2 SVGIG (reference sequence).

CDR3 in DNA: TGCGCCAGCAGCCAACAACAGGGGTTTAATTCACCCCTCCACTTT. Residues: CASSQQQGFNSPLHF. The chain joins TRBV4-1 to TRBJ1-6; 7 nucleotides align to TRBD1. Germline lookup yields CDR1 MGHRA and CDR2 YSYEKL. The CDR3 sequence is 15 residues long. Trimming took 2 bases from V and 6 from J; bases not matched to a gene: 4.